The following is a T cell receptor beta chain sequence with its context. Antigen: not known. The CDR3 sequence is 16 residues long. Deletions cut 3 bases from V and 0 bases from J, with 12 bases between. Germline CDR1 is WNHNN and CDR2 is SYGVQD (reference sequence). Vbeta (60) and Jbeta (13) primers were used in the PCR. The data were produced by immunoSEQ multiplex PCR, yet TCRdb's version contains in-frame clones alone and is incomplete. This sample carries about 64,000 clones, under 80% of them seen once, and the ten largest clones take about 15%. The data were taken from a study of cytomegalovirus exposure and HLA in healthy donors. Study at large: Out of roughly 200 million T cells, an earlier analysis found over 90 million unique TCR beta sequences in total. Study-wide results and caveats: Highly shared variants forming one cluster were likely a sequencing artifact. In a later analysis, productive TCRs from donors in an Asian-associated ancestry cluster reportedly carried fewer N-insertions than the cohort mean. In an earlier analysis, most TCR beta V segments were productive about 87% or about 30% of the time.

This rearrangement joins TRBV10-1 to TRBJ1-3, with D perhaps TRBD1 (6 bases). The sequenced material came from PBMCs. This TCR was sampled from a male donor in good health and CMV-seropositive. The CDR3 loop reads CASSDHRDTSGNTIYF. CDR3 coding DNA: TGCGCCAGCAGTGACCACCGGGACACCTCTGGAAACACCATATATTTT.